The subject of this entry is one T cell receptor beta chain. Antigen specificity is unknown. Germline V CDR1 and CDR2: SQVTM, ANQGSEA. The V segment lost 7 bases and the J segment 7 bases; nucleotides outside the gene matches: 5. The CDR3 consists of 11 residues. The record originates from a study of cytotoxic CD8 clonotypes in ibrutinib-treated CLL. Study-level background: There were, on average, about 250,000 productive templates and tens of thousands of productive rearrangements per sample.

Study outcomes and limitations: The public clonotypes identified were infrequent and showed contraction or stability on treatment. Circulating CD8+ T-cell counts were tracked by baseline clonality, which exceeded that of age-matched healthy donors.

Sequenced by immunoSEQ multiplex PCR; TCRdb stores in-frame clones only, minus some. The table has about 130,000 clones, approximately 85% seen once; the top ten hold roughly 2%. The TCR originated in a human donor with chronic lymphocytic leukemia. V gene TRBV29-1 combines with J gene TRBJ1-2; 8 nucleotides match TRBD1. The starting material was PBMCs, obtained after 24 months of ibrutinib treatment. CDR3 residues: CSGSGTGGYTF. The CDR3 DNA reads TGCAGCGGATCCGGGACAGGTGGCTACACCTTC.